This T cell receptor (beta chain) was recovered during a study of OX40 agonist ivuxolimab in advanced cancers. Describing the broader study: The costimulatory receptor OX40 (CD134) was targeted by ivuxolimab, a fully human IgG2 agonistic monoclonal antibody. Intravenous ivuxolimab was administered to patients every 2 weeks at six dose levels: 0.01, 0.1, 0.3, 1.5, 3 and 10 mg/kg. Of the approximately 54 dose-escalation patients, hepatocellular carcinoma was present in around 20, melanoma in roughly 15, renal cell carcinoma in 9 and head and neck cancer in 9. In the dose-escalation cohort, about four fifths of patients were male, and the mean age was roughly 60 years with a range of roughly 20 to 85. Prior anti-PD-1, anti-PD-L1 or anti-CTLA-4 therapy was permitted, and 30% to 45% of dose-escalation patients had received checkpoint inhibitors. Partial responses were achieved by three dose-escalation patients, of whom one had hepatocellular carcinoma and two had cutaneous melanoma. Peripheral TCRbeta sequencing aimed to test whether ivuxolimab altered TCR sequence diversity and caused clonal T-cell expansion. The monotherapy dose-escalation portion (N ≈ 52 patients) of the phase I ivuxolimab trial is reported in the paper.

Patients with a history of autoimmune disease or receiving systemic immunosuppression were excluded from the trial. In every dose cohort, peripheral blood was drawn for TCR sequencing at baseline, cycle 4 day 1, and cycle 7 day 1. The samples were taken from a phase I, first-in-human, multicenter, open-label dose-escalation trial of ivuxolimab. The trial enrolled adults with locally advanced or metastatic head and neck squamous cell, hepatocellular, melanoma or renal cell carcinoma. CD4+ and CD8+ T cells were sorted separately from peripheral blood before TCR sequencing. As regards this clone: Its target antigen remains unknown. No much larger clone is present one base from it, and per-base qualities are unavailable.

The CDR3, from cysteine to phenylalanine, totals 15 residues. Solely the CDR3 DNA is kept, with 45 bases framed from the first base. V is clipped by 3 bases and J by 2 bases, and the sequence between their germline boundaries is 11 bases long. The germline V gene provides CDR1 MDHEN and CDR2 SYDVKM. Genomic DNA was extracted from sorted cells for sequencing of the TCRbeta CDR3 region. TCRbeta CDR3 regions were sequenced using the immunoSEQ Assay. The table was pulled from immuneACCESS by TCRdb, which kept in-frame rearrangements only. Such tables lose some clones; where checked, under half of the loss comes from unresolved V genes, and the rest has no known cause. In this sample the table shows some 60,000 clones, around 88% of which occur a single time. 12% to 15% of the sample is held by the ten biggest clonotypes. The paper's findings and limits, for the study overall: Low levels of normalized T-cell clonal expansion were also shown by some nonresponding patients. At doses of 0.1 to 3.0 mg/kg, clonal expansion of both CD4+ and CD8+ T cells in blood was seen between baseline and week 6. The antigen specificity of the peripheral T cells that underwent clonal expansion was not determined. In the 0.1-3.0 mg/kg groups, partial responders had among the lowest normalized peripheral clonal expansion, particularly in CD8+ T cells. On average, CD8+ T cells showed more expanded clones than CD4+ T cells after ivuxolimab.

The material sequenced was CD4+ or CD8+ T cells sorted from blood, taken in a trial of the OX40 agonist ivuxolimab. The clonotype originates from an adult with an advanced solid tumor such as melanoma, head and neck, liver or kidney cancer. Recombination linked TRBV28 to TRBJ1-5, and the D gene may be TRBD1, 5 bases matching. The CDR3 sequence is CASSFPRAGNQPQHF. In nucleotide form, the sequence is TGTGCCAGCAGTTTCCCCAGGGCCGGCAATCAGCCCCAGCATTTT.